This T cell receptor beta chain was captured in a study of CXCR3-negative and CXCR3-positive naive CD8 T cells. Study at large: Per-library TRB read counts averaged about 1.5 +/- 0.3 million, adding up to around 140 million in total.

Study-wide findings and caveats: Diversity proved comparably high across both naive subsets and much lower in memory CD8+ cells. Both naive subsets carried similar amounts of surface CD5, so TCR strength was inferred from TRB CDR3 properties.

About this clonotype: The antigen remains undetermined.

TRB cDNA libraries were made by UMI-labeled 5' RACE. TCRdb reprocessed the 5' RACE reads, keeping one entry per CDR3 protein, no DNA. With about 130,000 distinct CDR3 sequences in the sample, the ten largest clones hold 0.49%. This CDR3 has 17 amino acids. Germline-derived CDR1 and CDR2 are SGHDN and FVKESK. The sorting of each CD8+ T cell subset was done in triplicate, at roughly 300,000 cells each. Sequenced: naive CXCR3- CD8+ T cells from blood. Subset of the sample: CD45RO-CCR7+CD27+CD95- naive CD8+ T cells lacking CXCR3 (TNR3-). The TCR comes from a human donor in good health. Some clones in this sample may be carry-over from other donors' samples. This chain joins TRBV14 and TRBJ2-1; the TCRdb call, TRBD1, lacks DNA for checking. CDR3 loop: CASSQDPTTRVDNEQFF.